The clone carrying this T cell receptor (beta chain) was detected once. Its antigen remains unknown. In the PCR, 60 Vbeta and 13 Jbeta primers were used. Assay: immunoSEQ multiplex PCR; the TCRdb copy retains only in-frame clones and omits some. The table has under 200,000 clones, around 84% seen once. The sample comes from a study of cytomegalovirus exposure and HLA in healthy donors. Turning to the study itself: Previous work identified 120 million or so unique TCR beta sequences from about 200 million T cells. Most donors, more than 80% of several hundred genotyped, fell in the Caucasian-associated ancestry cluster.

V was clipped by 4 bases and J by 4 bases; unmatched bases: 11. CDR1 is SGHRS and CDR2 is YFSETQ in the germline V gene. The CDR3 runs 17 residues. Overall study findings and caveats: A later analysis reported that several of the most significant clusters appeared to be linked to common viral pathogens, among them Epstein-Barr virus. Per a later analysis, about 18,000 TCR beta sequences showed association with HLA alleles at 0.05 false discovery rate.

The receptor was derived from a man aged 35 to 55 in good health and CMV-seropositive. The sequenced sample was PBMCs. The J gene is TRBJ2-2, the V gene TRBV5-1; 9 bases agree with TRBD1. The CDR3: CASSRGTGQGATGELFF. CDR3 nucleotide sequence: TGCGCCAGCAGCAGGGGGACGGGACAGGGCGCCACCGGGGAGCTGTTTTTT. Based on the CDR3 plus reference TRBV5-1 and TRBJ2-2, the full variable domain is KAGVTQTPRYLIKTRGQQVTLSCSPISGHRSVSWYQQTPGQGLQFLFEYFSETQRNKGNFPGRFSGRQFSNSRSEMNVSTLELGDSALYLCASSRGTGQGATGELFFGEGSRLTVL.